This TCR beta chain comes out of a study of T cells in Graves' hyperthyroidism and ophthalmopathy. Worth noting for this clonotype: The antigen is not known.

Regarding the study as a whole: In blood, most of the thyroid clonotypes expanded above 0.001 were also present.

Amplified TCR beta CDR3 regions derived from RNA transcripts. An initial round of RT-PCR targeting the TCR CDR3 relied on the HTBI primer set. A single record per CDR3 protein comes from TCRdb applying MiXCR to the multiplex PCR reads. This sample carries approximately 480,000 distinct CDR3 sequences, around 21% of them seen once, and the ten largest clones take about 26%. Patients between 18 and 65 years old had hyperthyroidism, newly diagnosed and lasting under 2 months. The receptor was isolated from a man younger than 35 with Graves' hyperthyroidism. Sequencing was carried out using blood.

The DNA for the CDR3 is TGTGCCAGCAGGCGGCAATATAGCAATCAGCCCCAGCATTTT. It encodes CASRRQYSNQPQHF. The chain has TRBV27 and TRBJ1-5; D is undetermined. From germline, CDR1 is MNHEY and CDR2 SMNVEV (reference sequence). This CDR3 contains 14 residues. Trimming stripped 6 bases from V and 0 bases from J, with 9 bases between.